This T cell receptor (beta chain) was observed in a study of blood T cells in healthy people across ages. Collection of roughly 9.6 milliliters of peripheral blood was performed for each donor. They isolated at least 7 million PBMCs from each sample. CDR3 length: 15 residues. Germline V lookup: CDR1 MNHNS, CDR2 SASEGT. V lost 2 bases to trimming and J lost 2 bases, with 10 bases between them. This clonotype came up many times. The antigen remains unidentified. General study findings and limits: While age rose, TCR beta diversity per million T cells dropped in a roughly linear way. It was not possible, with unsorted PBMCs, to conclusively compare naive and antigen-experienced cells.

Using a J-beta primer mix together with a sample-barcoded 5' primer, a second PCR was run for roughly 7 to 12 cycles. A single record per CDR3 protein comes from TCRdb applying MiXCR to the 5' RACE reads. This table holds some 1.7 million distinct CDR3 sequences, roughly 28% found once. V is TRBV6-1 and J is TRBJ2-1, with D possibly TRBD1 on 5 matching bases. The sequenced sample was blood. This clonotype originated in a woman aged 30 to 39 in good health. The CDR3 sequence is CASSEFLDTYNEQFF. The CDR3 coding sequence is TGTGCCAGCAGTGAATTCCTGGACACCTACAATGAGCAGTTCTTC.